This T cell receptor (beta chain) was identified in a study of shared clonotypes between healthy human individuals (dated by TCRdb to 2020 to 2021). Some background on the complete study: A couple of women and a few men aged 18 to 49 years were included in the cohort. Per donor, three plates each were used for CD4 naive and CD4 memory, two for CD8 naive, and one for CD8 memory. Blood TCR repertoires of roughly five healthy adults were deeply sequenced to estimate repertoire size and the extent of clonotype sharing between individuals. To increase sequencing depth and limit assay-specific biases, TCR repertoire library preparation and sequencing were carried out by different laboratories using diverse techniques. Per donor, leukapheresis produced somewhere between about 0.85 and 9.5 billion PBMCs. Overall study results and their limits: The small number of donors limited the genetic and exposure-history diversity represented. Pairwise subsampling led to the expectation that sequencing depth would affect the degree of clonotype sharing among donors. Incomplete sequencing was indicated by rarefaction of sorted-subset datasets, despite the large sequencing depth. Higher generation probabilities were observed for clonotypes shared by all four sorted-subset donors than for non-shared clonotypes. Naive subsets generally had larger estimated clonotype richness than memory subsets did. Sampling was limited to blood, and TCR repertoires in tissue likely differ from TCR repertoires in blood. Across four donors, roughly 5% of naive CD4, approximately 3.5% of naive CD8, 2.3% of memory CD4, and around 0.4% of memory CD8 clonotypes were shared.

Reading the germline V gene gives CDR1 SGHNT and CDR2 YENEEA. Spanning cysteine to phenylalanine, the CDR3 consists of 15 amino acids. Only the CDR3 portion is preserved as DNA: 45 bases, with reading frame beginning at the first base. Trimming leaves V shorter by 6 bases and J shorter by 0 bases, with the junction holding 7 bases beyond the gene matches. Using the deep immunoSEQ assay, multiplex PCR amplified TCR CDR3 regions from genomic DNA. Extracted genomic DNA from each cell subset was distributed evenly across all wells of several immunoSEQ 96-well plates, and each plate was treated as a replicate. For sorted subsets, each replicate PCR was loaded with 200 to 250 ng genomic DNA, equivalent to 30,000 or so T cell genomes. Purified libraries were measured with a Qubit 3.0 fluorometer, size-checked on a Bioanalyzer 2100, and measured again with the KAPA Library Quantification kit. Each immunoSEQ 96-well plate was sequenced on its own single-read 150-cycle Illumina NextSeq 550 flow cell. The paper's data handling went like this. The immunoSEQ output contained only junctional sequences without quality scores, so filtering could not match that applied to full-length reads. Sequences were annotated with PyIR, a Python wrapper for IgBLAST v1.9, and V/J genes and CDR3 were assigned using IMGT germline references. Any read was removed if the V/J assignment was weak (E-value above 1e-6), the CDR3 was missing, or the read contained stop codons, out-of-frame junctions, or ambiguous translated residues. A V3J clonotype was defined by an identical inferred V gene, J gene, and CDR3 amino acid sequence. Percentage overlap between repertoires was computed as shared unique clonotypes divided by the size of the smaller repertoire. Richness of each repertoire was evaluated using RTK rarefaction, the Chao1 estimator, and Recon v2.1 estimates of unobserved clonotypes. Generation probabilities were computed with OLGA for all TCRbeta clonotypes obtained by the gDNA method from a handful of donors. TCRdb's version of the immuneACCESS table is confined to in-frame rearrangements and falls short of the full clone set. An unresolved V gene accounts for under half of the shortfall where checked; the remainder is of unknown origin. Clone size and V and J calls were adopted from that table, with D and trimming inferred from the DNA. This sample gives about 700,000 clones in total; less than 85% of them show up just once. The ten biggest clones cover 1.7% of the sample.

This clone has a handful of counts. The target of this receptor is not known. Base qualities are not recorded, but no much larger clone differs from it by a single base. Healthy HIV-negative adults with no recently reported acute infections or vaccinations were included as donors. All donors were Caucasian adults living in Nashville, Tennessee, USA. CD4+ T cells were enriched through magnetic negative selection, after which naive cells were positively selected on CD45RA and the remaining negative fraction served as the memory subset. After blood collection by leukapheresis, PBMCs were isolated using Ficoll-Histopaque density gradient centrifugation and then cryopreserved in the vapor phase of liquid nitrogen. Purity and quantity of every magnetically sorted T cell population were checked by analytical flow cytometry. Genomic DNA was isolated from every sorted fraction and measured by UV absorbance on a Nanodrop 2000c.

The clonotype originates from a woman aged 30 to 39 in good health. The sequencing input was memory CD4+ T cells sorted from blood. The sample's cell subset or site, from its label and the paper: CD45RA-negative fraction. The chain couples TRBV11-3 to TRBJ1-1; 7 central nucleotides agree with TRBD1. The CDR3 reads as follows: CASSPGGSMNTEAFF. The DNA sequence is TGTGCCAGCAGTCCAGGGGGGTCTATGAACACTGAAGCTTTCTTT.